These 13 T cell receptor delta chains came from one sample sequenced in a study of DNA immune sequencing with unique molecular identifiers. Genomic DNA underwent 32-plex PCR targeting all 8 TRDV and 4 TRDJ genes. A 12-nucleotide UMI was added during three to four barcoding PCR cycles before adapter PCR. TCRdb reprocessed the multiplex PCR reads using CATT. The table lists 2,000 to 2,500 delta-chain clones, more than 13% of them singletons, with 50% to 65% in the top ten. Source material: gamma-delta T cells enriched from blood buffy coat, or unenriched PBMCs (not recorded which). The receptors come from a human donor in good health.

Regarding this clone: Since a far larger clone is one base different, this is likely a read error. The identical CDR3 is also encoded by other nucleotide sequences in the sample. The V gene is TRDV1, the J gene TRDJ1; 7 bases are a match to TRDD3. TCRdb is silent on the J gene; assignment here came from matching the DNA to germline. With 4 bases clipped from V and 4 bases from J, the junction kept 45 bases outside the gene matches. The CDR3 extends over 27 amino acids. Germline CDR1 TSWWSYY, CDR2 QGS. The CDR3 DNA sequence: TGTGCTCTTGGGGTGGATTCCTCGTACCTACGCCGCTACTGGGGTTCAAGCGAGGGAGCCGCGATCGATAAACTCATCTTT. Amino acids: CALGVDSSYLRRYWGSSEGAAIDKLIF.

This clone was observed a handful of times. TCRdb's protein for this DNA is that of a much larger clone and differs from the translation at residue 11, likely a read error; the protein shown is the DNA translation. The CDR3 DNA follows: TGTGCCTGTGACACCGTCGGGGGTCGCACCGGTAAACTCATCTTT. The encoded protein is CACDTVGGRTGKLIF. This chain connects TRDV2 to TRDJ1; tentatively, D is TRDD3 (5 bases). This CDR3 region has 15 residues. Germline V gene lookup returns CDR1 GEAIGNYY and CDR2 EKD.

About this clone itself: For this DNA, TCRdb reports the protein of a much larger clone, which diverges at residue 13, most likely from a read error; the protein presented here is translated directly from the DNA. This CDR3 reads CACAQLGDRDDKPIF. In DNA form, the CDR3 reads TGTGCCTGTGCCCAACTGGGGGATAGGGACGATAAACCGATCTTT. The V gene is TRDV2, the J gene TRDJ1, with 11 nucleotides matching TRDD3. V trimming: 5 bases; J trimming: 14 bases; junction bases outside the gene matches: 18. CDR3 length: 15 amino acids. Germline CDR1 GEAIGNYY, CDR2 EKD.

This clone was found a few times. The mismatch at residue 13 between this DNA's translation and the TCRdb protein of a much larger clone likely reflects a read error; the protein shown is translated from the DNA. This chain joins TRDV2 and TRDJ3, with D perhaps TRDD3 (6 bases). The CDR3 sequence is 19 residues long. The germline CDR1 and CDR2 sequences are GEAIGNYY and EKD. CDR3 protein: CACDTGGLRSSWGTRQMFF. The DNA for the CDR3 is TGTGCCTGTGACACGGGGGGGCTACGGAGCTCCTGGGGCACCCGACAGATGTTTTTC.

This clone has just a few counts. This DNA's translation and the protein TCRdb lists, from a much larger clone, do not match at residue 13, likely due to a read error; the protein shown is translated from the DNA. The rearrangement links TRDV2 to TRDJ1; TRDD3 agrees at 7 bases. Germline CDR1 is GEAIGNYY and CDR2 is EKD. The CDR3 has 15 amino acids. CDR3 in DNA: TGTGCCTGTGACCTACTGGGGACAGACACCGATAAACACATCTTT. This translates into CACDLLGTDTDKHIF.

A note on this clone: This DNA's translation and the protein TCRdb lists, from a much larger clone, do not match at residue 11, likely due to a read error; the protein shown is translated from the DNA. The chain links TRDV2 to TRDJ3, with unresolved D. The germline V gene encodes CDR1 GEAIGNYY and CDR2 EKD. The CDR3 has 19 amino acids. Trimming stripped 3 bases from V and 3 bases from J, with 20 bases between. The CDR3 sequence: CACDQIKEEPFWDTRQMFF. The DNA for the CDR3 is TGTGCCTGTGACCAAATCAAGGAGGAGCCCTTCTGGGACACCCGACAGATGTTTTTC.

A note on this clone: This likely traces to a read error, being one base from a far larger clone. The same CDR3 arises from other DNA sequences in this sample as well. V usage is TRDV2 and J usage is TRDJ1; D possibly corresponds to TRDD3 (5 bases). The germline gives CDR1 GEAIGNYY, CDR2 EKD. The CDR3 is 14 amino acids. The V end was cut by 2 bases, the J end by 0 bases, with 9 bases between. CDR3 DNA sequence: TGTGCCTGTGACAAAGTTGGGGACACCGATAAACTCATCTTT. The encoded protein is CACDKVGDTDKLIF.

This clone appeared a few times. TCRdb has a much larger clone's protein, which differs at residue 10 from the translation of this DNA, likely because of a read error; what is shown is the protein translated from the DNA. This chain uses TRDV2 with TRDJ1; 11 nucleotides align to TRDD3. Germline trimming cut 2 bases from V and 2 bases from J; bases unmatched to any gene: 12. Germline V gene lookup returns CDR1 GEAIGNYY and CDR2 EKD. This CDR3 spans 18 amino acids. The CDR3 reads CACDILGDTWGETDKLIF. CDR3 nucleotides: TGTGCCTGTGACATTTTGGGGGATACGTGGGGCGAGACCGATAAACTCATCTTT.

This clone has a handful of counts. It may be a read error: a sequence one base away is much more abundant. Additional DNA sequences in this sample encode the identical CDR3. The chain carries TRDV2 and TRDJ3, with 11 bases fitting TRDD3. CDR3 size: 19 residues. Germline assignment: CDR1 GEAIGNYY and CDR2 EKD. The CDR3 protein is CACDTATLGDTWDTRQMFF. CDR3 sequence (DNA): TGTGCCTGTGACACCGCTACTCTGGGGGATACCTGGGACACCCGGCAGATGTTTTTC.

This clone has more than one count but fewer than ten. TCRdb's listed protein matches a much larger clone and diverges from this DNA's translation at residue 9, likely through a read error; the protein shown comes from the DNA. This chain uses TRDV2 with TRDJ1; D gene uncertain. Germline assignment: CDR1 GEAIGNYY and CDR2 EKD. The ends were cut back, 4 bases at V and 3 bases at J, with 14 bases in the middle. The CDR3 has 14 amino acids. The CDR3 sequence is CACDSVENADKLIF. CDR3 in DNA: TGTGCCTGTGATTCGGTAGAGAACGCCGATAAACTCATCTTT.

This clone was seen a handful of times. The TCRdb protein, from a much larger clone, departs from this DNA's translation at residue 15, likely by read error; the protein shown derives from the DNA. The chain employs TRDV2 and TRDJ3, with D perhaps matching TRDD3 (5 bases). This CDR3 is built from 19 residues. Germline loops: CDR1 GEAIGNYY, CDR2 EKD. CDR3 nucleotide sequence: TGTGCCTGTGACACGGGGGGGCTACGGAGCTCCTGGGACACCCAACAGATGTTTTTC. The encoded protein is CACDTGGLRSSWDTQQMFF.

Comment on this clone: Given a far larger clone just one base away, this is likely a sequencing read error. This CDR3 is also generated by other DNA sequences in the sample. The chain employs TRDV2 and TRDJ1, with 9 bases aligning to TRDD3. Germline V gives CDR1 GEAIGNYY, CDR2 EKD. The CDR3 loop spans 16 amino acids. The junction had 9 bases not matched to a gene; V was cut back by 2 bases and J by 3 bases. Written as DNA, the CDR3 is TGTGCCTGTGACAAGCTTGGGGATACGCAGGCCGATAAACTCATCTTT. Translated, it gives CACDKLGDTQADKLIF.

V usage is TRDV1 and J usage is TRDJ1; possibly TRDD3 for D (6 bases). Trimming took 2 bases from V and 2 from J, leaving 18 bases between them. CDR3 length equals 17 residues. Germline-derived CDR1 and CDR2 are TSWWSYY and QGS. This CDR3 reads CALGEVFKWGVTDKLIF. Written as DNA, the CDR3 is TGTGCTCTTGGGGAAGTATTTAAGTGGGGGGTTACCGATAAACTCATCTTT.